This T cell receptor (beta chain) was documented in a study of shared clonotypes between healthy human individuals (TCRdb year 2020). About the full investigation: The cohort comprised a couple of women and three men aged 18 to 49 years. To estimate repertoire size and how much clonotype sharing occurs between individuals, the study deeply sequenced the blood TCR repertoires of several healthy adults. To increase sequencing depth and limit assay-specific biases, TCR repertoire library preparation and sequencing were carried out by different laboratories using diverse techniques. Per donor, three plates each were used for CD4 naive and CD4 memory, two for CD8 naive, and one for CD8 memory. Leukapheresis yielded between about 0.94 and 9 billion PBMCs per donor.

The CDR3 goes from the cysteine to the phenylalanine over 13 residues. Only CDR3 DNA remains: 39 bases, in frame from the first base. Using the deep immunoSEQ assay, multiplex PCR amplified TCR CDR3 regions from genomic DNA. Extracted genomic DNA from each cell subset was distributed evenly across all wells of several immunoSEQ 96-well plates, and each plate was treated as a replicate. For sorted subsets, 150 to 200 ng genomic DNA, equal to tens of thousands of T cell genomes, was loaded into each replicate PCR. The purified libraries were quantified using a Qubit 3.0 fluorometer, sized with a Bioanalyzer 2100, and then quantified again using the KAPA Library Quantification kit. Every immunoSEQ 96-well plate was sequenced on a separate single-read 150-cycle Illumina NextSeq 550 flow cell. Per the authors' processing: Because only junctional sequences without quality scores were contained in the immunoSEQ output, filtering matching that applied to full-length reads could not be performed. Sequences were annotated with PyIR, a Python wrapper for IgBLAST v1.9, and V/J genes and CDR3 were assigned using IMGT germline references. Reads with weak V/J assignments (E-value above 1e-6), missing CDR3, stop codons, out-of-frame junctions, or ambiguous translated residues were removed. A V3J clonotype was defined by an identical inferred V gene, J gene, and CDR3 amino acid sequence. To compute the percentage overlap between repertoires, the number of shared unique clonotypes was divided by the size of the smaller repertoire. RTK rarefaction, the Chao1 estimator, and Recon v2.1 estimates of unobserved clonotypes were used to assess repertoire richness. OLGA was used to compute generation probabilities for all TCRbeta clonotypes that the gDNA method yielded from a handful of donors. This immuneACCESS table, as held by TCRdb, lists in-frame sequences with V and J called but not all clones. Of the missing ones, under half trace to an unresolved V gene in checked studies; the others have no known cause. V and J calls and clone size follow that table, whereas D and trimming were derived from the DNA. The sample table records just over 2,000,000 clones; just under 95% of these occur just once. The ten largest make up about 1.1% of the sample.

CD8 naive samples were obtained by positive selection for CCR7 among CD45RO-negative cells, yielding a CD45RA+CCR7+ population from which TemRA cells were excluded. Healthy HIV-negative adults with no recently reported acute infections or vaccinations were included as donors. All donors were Caucasian adults living in Nashville, Tennessee, USA. After blood collection by leukapheresis, PBMCs were isolated using Ficoll-Histopaque density gradient centrifugation and then cryopreserved in the vapor phase of liquid nitrogen. Analytical flow cytometry was used to check the purity and quantity of each magnetically sorted T cell population. Genomic DNA was isolated from each sorted fraction and quantified by UV absorbance on a Nanodrop 2000c. Points on this clone: Its antigen is unknown. Per-base qualities were not stored, and no clone one base away is much larger.

What the research found in general, with its limitations: Pairwise subsampling indicated that sequencing depth was expected to affect the degree of clonotype sharing among donors. Higher generation probabilities were observed for clonotypes shared by all four sorted-subset donors than for non-shared clonotypes. Because the study included only a small number of donors, the genetic and exposure-history diversity represented was limited. Naive subsets generally had larger estimated clonotype richness than memory subsets did. Across four donors, approximately 4.6% of naive CD4, around 3.5% of naive CD8, 2% to 2.5% of memory CD4, and about 0.44% of memory CD8 clonotypes were shared. Sampling was restricted to blood, and TCR repertoires in tissues likely differ from the TCR repertoires found in blood. Even with the large sequencing depth, rarefaction of the sorted-subset datasets indicated that sequencing was incomplete.

Recombination linked TRBV21-1 to TRBJ2-7; the table's D call TRBD2 went unverified against the DNA. TRBV21-1 is a listed pseudogene. Sequenced sample: naive CD8+ T cells sorted from blood. The cell subset or site label on this specimen signifies: CD45RA+CCR7+. The sequence derives from a man aged 18 to 35 in good health. The CDR3 region has the sequence CASGGQLTYEQYF. The DNA is TGTGCCAGCGGAGGCCAGCTTACCTACGAGCAGTACTTC.